This TCR beta chain was identified in a study of cytomegalovirus exposure and HLA in healthy donors. The wider study: One earlier analysis, a look at 200 million or so T cells, found roughly 120 million unique TCR beta sequences. Study conclusions and caveats: An analysis done earlier found most TCR beta V segments productive about 87% or about 30% of the time. Among CMV-associated TCR beta chains, most appeared HLA-restricted in a later analysis.

The PCR was carried out with 60 Vbeta primers and 13 Jbeta primers. The assay was immunoSEQ multiplex PCR, and TCRdb's table has in-frame clones only and misses some. The sample lists around 160,000 clones, approximately 82% occurring once. This clone is judged medium-sized. The antigen is unknown. This CDR3 comprises 13 residues. Looked up from germline, CDR1 is SGHNT and CDR2 is YYREEE (reference sequence). V was pared by 6 bases and J by 14 bases, with 10 bases of the junction left unmatched. V is TRBV5-4 and J is TRBJ1-6, with 8 bases identical to TRBD1. Sequencing input: PBMCs. This TCR was sampled from a male donor in good health and CMV-seronegative. The CDR3 loop is CASTSGQGGTLHF. In DNA form, the CDR3 reads TGTGCCAGCACCTCAGGACAGGGTGGGACCCTCCACTTT.